In this sample, the clone carrying this T cell receptor beta chain turned up many times. The antigen remains unidentified. This specimen belongs to a study of T cells after yellow fever vaccination. Study details: With SMART-Seq v4 Ultra Low Input, the fractions containing low cell numbers were prepared.

Template switching by 5'RACE produced TCR cDNA, adding a universal primer site and UMIs. Each CDR3 protein is one row after TCRdb ran MiXCR on the 5' RACE reads. The top ten clones hold approximately 18% of a sample with a few hundred thousand distinct CDR3 sequences, more than 3.5% of them seen once. The CDR3 has 14 amino acids. Trimming stripped 1 base from V and 5 bases from J, with 11 bases between. The germline V gene has CDR1 LGHNA and CDR2 YNFKEQ. Study observations and caveats: Faster peaking, at day 5 versus 15, marked a secondary response that was weaker. Re-detected after boosting: most primary clones, 96% of CD4 and 80% to 90% of CD8.

The specimen comprised PBMCs, sampled 15 days after the yellow fever booster vaccination. This sequence joins TRBV4-2 and TRBJ2-5; D is possibly TRBD2 (6 bases). The TCR originated in a young man who received the YFV17D yellow fever vaccine. CDR3 bases: TGTGCCAGCAGCCAAGTTTCTAGCGTTGAGACCCAGTACTTC. Translation gives CASSQVSSVETQYF.